This record covers a single T cell receptor beta chain. The target antigen is unknown. Measured with immunoSEQ multiplex PCR; TCRdb has only the in-frame clones, and not every one. The repertoire includes approximately 39,000 clones, approximately 92% of them detected once, and about 3.5% sits in the top ten. Among the 90 to 150 subjects of the validation cohort, separate from the 666-subject first cohort, were the donors. This entry belongs to a study of cytomegalovirus exposure and HLA in healthy donors. The overall study: The approximately 710 first-cohort repertoires and the 110 or so validation repertoires shared the same platform, a later analysis reported. Study-wide results and caveats: Cytomegalovirus-associated status was assigned to 164 TCR beta chains. The classifier reportedly diagnosed cytomegalovirus status with high specificity and sensitivity.

V was clipped by 4 bases and J by 4 bases; unmatched bases: 10. The length of the CDR3 is 15 residues. The germline CDR1 and CDR2 sequences are SGHRS and YFSETQ. Sequences were obtained from PBMCs. V gene TRBV5-1 combines with J gene TRBJ1-1; 7 bases fit TRBD1. The sequence was obtained from a man aged 18-30 years in good health and CMV-seronegative. Here the CDR3 DNA reads TGCGCCAGCAGCATAACAGGGGCGGATGGCACTGAAGCTTTCTTT. As protein: CASSITGADGTEAFF.